These 28 T cell receptor beta chains were all obtained from the same sample, sequenced in a study of T cells in Graves' hyperthyroidism and ophthalmopathy. RNA transcripts gave rise to amplified TCR beta CDR3 regions. HTBI primers were employed in a first-round RT-PCR of the TCR CDR3. MiXCR, applied by TCRdb to the multiplex PCR reads, yields one record per CDR3 protein. Of roughly 500,000 distinct CDR3 sequences detected, about 43% appear once; the ten largest clones hold around a fifth. The sample taken for sequencing was peripheral blood or thyroid tissue (not recorded which). The source of these receptors is an adult woman with Graves' disease, either hyperthyroidism or ophthalmopathy (not recorded which).

Ten or more counts support this clonotype. The J gene is TRBJ1-6, the V gene TRBV28, with unresolved D. In germline, CDR1 is MDHEN, CDR2 SYDVKM. Between the trimmed V and J ends, which lost 3 bases and 6 bases, there was a span of 12 bases. CDR3 length equals 15 residues. CDR3 DNA: TGTGCCAGCAGTTTTGTCCAGGACGTTAATTCACCCCTCCACTTT. Translation gives CASSFVQDVNSPLHF.

The chain employs TRBV7-9 and TRBJ1-1; the D is unclear. The V end lost 7 bases, the J end lost 1 base, and 16 bases lay between the germline ends. This CDR3 spans 15 amino acids. The germline CDR1 and CDR2 sequences are SEHNR and FQNEAQ (reference sequence). CDR3 DNA sequence: TGTGCCAGCATAGGCTCGGGTGCCGAGAACACTGAAGCTTTCTTT. This gives the protein CASIGSGAENTEAFF.

In its sample, this clonotype was seen many times. The chain uses TRBV3-1 and TRBJ1-5; the D is unclear. The CDR3 has 12 amino acids. Trimming took 5 bases from V and 3 from J, leaving 5 bases between them. Germline V gives CDR1 LGHDT, CDR2 YNNKEL (reference sequence). As DNA, the CDR3 is TGTGCCAGCAGCAACCCCAATCAGCCCCAGCATTTT. Translation: CASSNPNQPQHF.

This clonotype was seen only a few times. The chain recombines TRBV10-3 with TRBJ1-6, with a tentative D call TRBD1 (5 bases). Per germline, CDR1 ENHRY and CDR2 SYGVKD. V was shortened by 10 bases and J by 8 bases, with 24 bases between the two germline ends. This CDR3 spans 16 amino acids. The DNA of the CDR3 is TGTGCCAGCAAGGAGGGAGCCCGGAGGGGATATTCACCCCTCCACTTT. Encoded protein: CASKEGARRGYSPLHF.

The rearrangement joins TRBV10-3 to TRBJ2-7, with D perhaps assigned TRBD1 or TRBD2 (5 bases each). CDR1 and CDR2 from the germline V gene are ENHRY and SYGVKD. The CDR3 contains 13 residues. V was clipped by 10 bases and J by 3 bases, with 16 bases between them. The DNA for the CDR3 is TGTGCCAGCAGGGTGGAGGCGGTCTACGAGCAGTACTTC. This translates into CASRVEAVYEQYF.

This clonotype was seen many times. The J gene is TRBJ2-7, the V gene TRBV20-1; TRBD1 aligns across 7 bases. The junction had 7 bases not matched to a gene; V was cut back by 0 bases and J by 5 bases. CDR1 is DFQATT, CDR2 SNEGSKA, per germline (reference sequence). The CDR3 has 14 residues. The CDR3, as DNA: TGCAGTGCTAGAGAAGGGGGACAGTATCACGAGCAGTACTTC. Translation: CSAREGGQYHEQYF.

The CDR3 here is CASSESSFDITYEQYF. The CDR3 DNA reads TGCGCCAGCAGTGAGTCCTCCTTTGACATAACCTACGAGCAGTACTTC. The chain uses TRBV10-1 and TRBJ2-7; D is ambiguous. The CDR3 length is 16 residues. Germline loops: CDR1 WNHNN, CDR2 SYGVQD (reference sequence). V was cut by 0 bases and J by 2 bases, with 14 bases left in between.

This clonotype was counted at least ten times. The J gene is TRBJ2-2, the V gene TRBV24-1, with D uncertain. The CDR3 sequence is 12 residues long. Germline V lookup: CDR1 KGHDR, CDR2 SFDVKD. The germline V and J ends were trimmed by 6 bases and 5 bases, with 6 bases remaining between them. In DNA form, the CDR3 reads TGTGCCACCAGTCTGGATACCGGGGAGCTGTTTTTT. It specifies CATSLDTGELFF.

The gene calls are TRBV15 and TRBJ1-5; D perhaps matches TRBD1 (6 bases). This CDR3 is built from 12 residues. Trimming took off 4 bases at V and 12 bases at J, with 13 bases between the two ends. CDR1 is LNHNV and CDR2 is YYDKDF in the germline V gene (reference sequence). CDR3 DNA sequence: TGTGCCACCAGCATCCTACAGGGACTCCAGCATTTT. Its protein product is CATSILQGLQHF.

To note about this clonotype: Because the CDR3's place on the DNA is in doubt, the DNA is left out and the CDR3 is given as listed by TCRdb. The V and J genes are TRBV7-6 and TRBJ1-6; the table gives TRBD1 as D, unverified against the DNA. Per germline, CDR1 SGHVS and CDR2 FNYEAQ. The CDR3 extends over 21 residues, inclusive of both ends. CDR3 sequence: CASSFYICRTGESSYNSPLHF.

This clonotype was recorded many times. This chain uses TRBV7-9 with TRBJ2-2; D is unresolved. V lost 3 bases and J 0 bases, leaving 5 bases between the germline ends. The CDR3 contains 14 residues. The germline V gene encodes CDR1 SEHNR and CDR2 FQNEAQ (reference sequence). The CDR3 region is CASSFRSNTGELFF. The CDR3 DNA follows: TGTGCCAGCAGCTTCCGATCGAACACCGGGGAGCTGTTTTTT.

The chain combines TRBV5-6 with TRBJ1-1; D perhaps matches TRBD1 (6 bases). The germline V gene has CDR1 SGHDT and CDR2 YYEEEE. Trimming removed 4 bases at V and 1 base at J, with 14 bases between. This CDR3 region has 15 residues. The CDR3 DNA follows: TGTGCCAGCAGCGCCCTGGGGGACACGAACACTGAAGCTTTCTTT. Translating it yields CASSALGDTNTEAFF.

The J gene is TRBJ1-1, the V gene TRBV20-1; 8 positions match TRBD1. Germline V lookup: CDR1 DFQATT, CDR2 SNEGSKA (reference sequence). V shed 3 bases and J 3 bases; nucleotides not matched to a gene: 9. The length of the CDR3 is 15 residues. The CDR3 sequence: CSASRGQGEYTEAFF. The CDR3 DNA reads as TGCAGTGCTAGCAGGGGGCAGGGGGAATACACTGAAGCTTTCTTT.

This clonotype has a count of ten or more. The genes are TRBV3-1 and TRBJ1-2; weak D call: TRBD1 (6 bases). Trimming stripped 4 bases from V and 5 bases from J, with 8 bases between. Germline CDR1 LGHDT, CDR2 YNNKEL (reference sequence). The CDR3 is 12 amino acids. The CDR3 sequence is CASSRRGYGYTF. As DNA, the CDR3 is TGTGCCAGCAGCCGCAGGGGATATGGCTACACCTTC.

This clonotype was seen a handful of times. The chain employs TRBV2 and TRBJ1-1, with unresolved D. Trimming took off 7 bases at V and 0 bases at J, with 9 bases between the two ends. CDR3 size: 13 residues. Germline V lookup: CDR1 SNHLY, CDR2 FYNNEI. CDR3: CASTGSLNTEAFF. The CDR3 nucleotides are TGTGCCAGCACGGGCAGCCTGAACACTGAAGCTTTCTTT.

V usage is TRBV7-6 and J usage is TRBJ1-1, with 9 bases identical to TRBD1. The CDR3 is 16 amino acids. V lost 4 bases and J lost 0; bases outside the gene matches: 6. In germline, CDR1 is SGHVS, CDR2 FNYEAQ. For the CDR3, the DNA is TGTGCCAGCAGCTCTAGGACAGGGGCGCTGAACACTGAAGCTTTCTTT. This codes for CASSSRTGALNTEAFF.

This clonotype was seen only a few times. The chain is built from TRBV29-1 and TRBJ2-1, with D possibly TRBD2 on 5 matching bases. Germline V lookup: CDR1 SQVTM, CDR2 ANQGSEA. CDR3 size: 11 residues. Between the trimmed V and J ends, which lost 7 bases and 10 bases, there was a span of 14 bases. The CDR3 bases are TGCAGCGACCTAACGTCGGGGGAGCAGTTCTTC. Protein sequence: CSDLTSGEQFF.

In this sample, this clonotype turned up once. A read error may be the cause here, since a much bigger clone is one base away. The CDR3 here is CASSSVTGFGGELFF. The CDR3 nucleotides read TGCGCCAGCAGCTCTGTTACAGGGTTCGGCGGGGAGCTGTTTTTT. The rearrangement joins TRBV5-1 to TRBJ2-2, with D perhaps matching TRBD1 (6 bases). Trimming cost V 3 bases and J 7 bases, with 16 bases left between them. This CDR3 is 15 amino acids long. Germline CDR1 and CDR2: SGHRS and YFSETQ.

CDR3 sequence reads: CASSYKNQPQHF. DNA for the CDR3: TGTGCCAGCAGTTATAAGAATCAGCCCCAGCATTTT. The chain joins TRBV6-2 or TRBV6-3 to TRBJ1-5; no definite D call. Trimming shortened V by 3 bases and J by 4 bases, and 4 bases separated the two germline ends. The CDR3 consists of 12 residues. Germline V lookup: CDR1 MNHEY, CDR2 SVGEGT.

The gene calls are TRBV9 and TRBJ2-5, with 10 positions matching TRBD1. Trimming removed 3 bases from V and 13 bases from J; junction bases left unmatched: 3. In germline, CDR1 is SGDLS, CDR2 YYNGEE. CDR3 size: 11 residues. CDR3 nucleotide sequence: TGTGCCAGCAGCGCGAGGGACAGGGGGTACTTC. Amino acids: CASSARDRGYF. Variable domain in full (rest from reference TRBV9 and TRBJ2-5): DSGVTQTPKHLITATGQRVTLRCSPRSGDLSVYWYQQSLDQGLQFLIQYYNGEERAKGNILERFSAQQFPDLHSELNLSSLELGDSALYFCASSARDRGYFGPGTRLLVL.

This clonotype was seen at least ten times. This CDR3 reads CASSRGTDVYEQYF. The CDR3 DNA sequence: TGCGCCAGCAGCCGTGGGACAGACGTTTACGAGCAGTACTTC. The gene calls are TRBV5-1 and TRBJ2-7; 7 positions agree with TRBD1. Per germline, CDR1 SGHRS and CDR2 YFSETQ. This CDR3 contains 14 residues. The V gene end was trimmed by 4 bases and the J gene end by 4 bases; junction bases not matched to a gene: 8.

The sample holds many counts of this clonotype. This chain links TRBV2 with TRBJ1-2, with D perhaps TRBD1 (5 bases). Trimming shortened V by 6 bases and J by 3 bases, and 14 bases separated the two germline ends. Germline CDR1 and CDR2: SNHLY and FYNNEI. CDR3 length equals 14 residues. In DNA form, the CDR3 reads TGTGCCAGCAGCCAGCGGGGGGTATACTATGGCTACACCTTC. It specifies CASSQRGVYYGYTF.

This clonotype was seen repeatedly, ten times or more. This chain uses TRBV2 with TRBJ2-6, with 7 positions matching TRBD1. Trimming removed 6 bases from V and 4 bases from J; junction bases left unmatched: 3. Germline assignment: CDR1 SNHLY and CDR2 FYNNEI. The CDR3 length is 14 residues. CDR3 sequence (DNA): TGTGCCAGCAGGACAGGGACCGGGGCCAACGTCCTGACTTTC. This gives the protein CASRTGTGANVLTF. The full variable domain, rest sourced from reference TRBV2 and TRBJ2-6, is EPEVTQTPSHQVTQMGQEVILRCVPISNHLYFYWYRQILGQKVEFLVSFYNNEISEKSEIFDDQFSVERPDGSNFTLKIRSTKLEDSAMYFCASRTGTGANVLTFGAGSRLTVL.

The chain has TRBV6-1 and TRBJ1-1, with D possibly matching TRBD1 (5 bases). Germline CDR1 and CDR2: MNHNS and SASEGT. Trimming stripped 10 bases from V and 2 bases from J, with 20 bases between. The CDR3 consists of 15 residues. The CDR3 DNA follows: TGTGCCATCAGGGCTCTAGCGGGGCGAAACACTGAAGCTTTCTTT. Protein: CAIRALAGRNTEAFF.

The rearrangement joins TRBV11-2 to TRBJ2-7, with a possible D match to TRBD2 (5 bases). V was trimmed by 5 bases and J by 1 base, leaving 15 bases between them. The CDR3 is made up of 15 amino acids. Looked up from germline, CDR1 is SGHAT and CDR2 is FQNNGV. CDR3 sequence: CASSASGSGSYEQYF. The CDR3 DNA reads TGTGCCAGCAGCGCCTCGGGGAGCGGATCCTACGAGCAGTACTTC.

The chain employs TRBV12-3 or TRBV12-4 and TRBJ1-5, with TRBD1 matching over 7 bases. The CDR3 length is 14 residues. V shed 3 bases, J shed 11 bases, and the junction held 10 bases outside the gene matches. This CDR3 is CASSFKTGRETQHF. In DNA, the CDR3 is TGTGCCAGCAGTTTTAAGACAGGGAGGGAGACCCAGCATTTT.

The V and J genes are TRBV24-1 and TRBJ2-6, with D perhaps given as TRBD1 or TRBD2 (6 bases each). The CDR3 totals 15 residues. V was clipped by 11 bases and J by 0 bases, with 13 bases between them. CDR1 KGHDR and CDR2 SFDVKD come from the germline V gene. CDR3 sequence (DNA): TGTGCCATCAAAGGGGGGACCTCTGGGGCCAACGTCCTGACTTTC. Its translation is CAIKGGTSGANVLTF.

This clonotype was counted many times. The V call is TRBV20-1, the J call TRBJ1-1; 9 bases map to TRBD1. This CDR3 has 13 amino acids. The V gene end was trimmed by 3 bases and the J gene end by 4 bases; junction bases not matched to a gene: 3. Per germline, CDR1 DFQATT and CDR2 SNEGSKA (reference sequence). CDR3 in DNA: TGCAGTGCTAGCATGGGACAGGGCACTGAAGCTTTCTTT. Amino acid sequence: CSASMGQGTEAFF.